The source of this T cell receptor (beta chain) is a study of T cell responses to AZD1222 COVID-19 vaccine. Across the study: Pooled samples include second doses given at about 4 or 12 weeks.

Assay used: immunoSEQ multiplex PCR; TCRdb lists only in-frame clones, some missing. Among around 140,000 clones, 85% to 90% were seen once, and the ten largest hold approximately 1.5%. Whole-study results and caveats: CD4 TCRs covered the whole spike, strongest at regions 160-218 and 743-854. Within unmutated variant regions lay the reported targets of nearly half of spike-specific TCRs. Repertoires were sampled only after the peak T cell response.

In regard to this clone: Its matching antigen is unknown.

This CDR3 comprises 9 residues. The germline V and J ends were trimmed by 10 bases and 3 bases, with 3 bases remaining between them. Germline V gene sequence: CDR1 WNHNN, CDR2 SYGVQD (reference sequence). Sample: peripheral blood, taken on day 0 of AZD1222 vaccination. This clonotype was sampled from an adult in good health. V is TRBV10-1 and J is TRBJ2-5; D ambiguous. Written as DNA, the CDR3 is TGCGCCACCAAAGAGACCCAGTACTTC. Its translation is CATKETQYF.